The present T cell receptor beta chain was sequenced within a study of blood T cell repertoires in COVID-19. Across the whole study: COVID-19 samples from acute and convalescent phases originated in the United States, Italy and Spain. T cells, B-cell-depleted T cells, or PBMCs provided the cDNA or gDNA that served as material.

V dropped 6 bases and J dropped 8 bases, with 20 bases sitting between them. Germline values: CDR1 MNHNY, CDR2 SVGAGI (reference sequence). The CDR3 sequence is 16 residues long. The protocol was immunoSEQ multiplex PCR, while the TCRdb copy is restricted to in-frame clones and leaves out a portion. Of tens of thousands of clones in the sample, 80% to 90% are singletons; the top ten hold more than 6%. The TCR sequence derives from a woman aged 55-69 years with COVID-19, enrolled during active disease. V gene TRBV6-6 combines with J gene TRBJ1-6, with D unclear. The sequenced sample was peripheral blood. This CDR3 is CASRTSREDRYSPLHF. The CDR3 DNA is TGTGCCAGCAGGACGAGCCGAGAGGATAGGTATTCACCCCTCCACTTT.